This T cell receptor (beta chain) was recorded in a study of blood T cell repertoires in COVID-19. Germline V lookup: CDR1 LGHNA, CDR2 YSLEER. CDR3 length equals 13 residues. V gave up 0 bases and J gave up 2 bases, with 5 bases separating them. Some clones are missing from TCRdb's copy, which holds only in-frame ones; the method was immunoSEQ multiplex PCR. The data contain roughly 13,000 clones, approximately 82% of them singletons. The specimen was peripheral blood. This chain links TRBV4-3 with TRBJ2-7; no firm D call. The TCR comes from a man aged 35-49 years with active or convalescent COVID-19. Written as DNA, the CDR3 is TGCGCCAGCAGCCAAGACCTCCCCTACGAGCAGTACTTC. This encodes CASSQDLPYEQYF.